A single TCR beta chain is shown here with its context. Per the study methods: Amplification of reference gene primers provided the estimated nucleated cell counts. TCRdb's copy holds only in-frame clones and misses some; the assay was immunoSEQ multiplex PCR. The V and J calls and clone size are taken from that table; D and trimming were inferred from the DNA. The repertoire holds more than 100,000 clones, with 84% as singletons. This sample is drawn from a study of blood T cell repertoires in COVID-19. Study-level information: Italy, Spain and the United States were the sources of the convalescent and acute COVID-19 samples. T cells, B-cell-depleted T cells, or PBMCs supplied cDNA or gDNA.

The CDR3 spans 14 residues. Germline-derived CDR1 and CDR2 are SGHKS and YYEKEE (reference sequence). Trimming stripped 3 bases from V and 6 bases from J, with 14 bases between. The clonotype originates from a man in his sixties with acute or convalescent COVID-19. V is TRBV5-5 and J is TRBJ2-3; perhaps TRBD2 as D (6 bases). The specimen sequenced was peripheral blood. The CDR3: CASSSGTLRDTQYF. CDR3 DNA: TGTGCCAGCAGCTCCGGGACTTTACGGGATACGCAGTATTTT.